Listed here are 32 T cell receptor beta chains from one sample, sequenced in a study of cytomegalovirus exposure and HLA in healthy donors (TCRdb year 2017). Receptor libraries were prepared by the immunoSEQ multiplex PCR assay. The multiplex PCR relied on a mix of 60 forward primers for TCR Vbeta segments and 13 reverse primers for TCR Jbeta segments. TCRdb took this table from immuneACCESS and kept in-frame rearrangements with V and J called. Such tables lack part of the clones; where checked against another copy, unresolved V genes explain under half of the gap, and the rest is unexplained. This sample has under 200,000 clones in its table, and more than 75% of those were observed once. Approximately 0.74% of the sample goes to the ten largest clones. The sample taken for sequencing was PBMCs. The receptors come from a woman aged 18 to 35 in good health and CMV-seronegative.

This clone was observed once. This chain uses TRBV27 with TRBJ2-3; 9 positions agree with TRBD2. The CDR3 loop spans 14 amino acids. With V trimmed by 6 bases and J by 1 base, 2 bases remained unmatched. The germline V gene encodes CDR1 MNHEY and CDR2 SMNVEV (reference sequence). For the CDR3, the DNA is TGTGCCAGCAGGGTAGCGGGAGGCACAGATACGCAGTATTTT. Translating gives CASRVAGGTDTQYF.

The table lists this clone with many counts. This chain joins TRBV5-1 and TRBJ2-7; 10 bases agree with TRBD1. The CDR3 is 12 amino acids. V lost 7 bases and J lost 5; bases outside the gene matches: 3. Germline V lookup: CDR1 SGHRS, CDR2 YFSETQ. The CDR3 bases are TGCGCCAGCGGGACAGGGGTGGACGAGCAGTACTTC. As protein: CASGTGVDEQYF.

The chain uses TRBV4-2 and TRBJ2-5, with D possibly TRBD2 on 5 matching bases. CDR3 size: 14 residues. Per the germline V gene, CDR1 is LGHNA and CDR2 is YNFKEQ. Trimming took 4 bases from V and 2 from J, leaving 11 bases between them. The CDR3 sequence is CASSPPGEQETQYF. CDR3 bases: TGTGCCAGCAGCCCACCCGGGGAGCAAGAGACCCAGTACTTC.

This rearrangement joins TRBV6-1 to TRBJ2-7; possibly TRBD1 for D (6 bases). The CDR3 contains 15 residues. The germline V gene encodes CDR1 MNHNS and CDR2 SASEGT. V lost 4 bases, J lost 3 bases, and 16 bases lay in between. The CDR3 reads CASSASGHGFYEQYF. Here the CDR3 DNA reads TGTGCCAGCAGTGCGTCGGGACACGGATTCTACGAGCAGTACTTC.

V gene TRBV14 combines with J gene TRBJ1-6, with no clear D. The CDR3 extends over 14 amino acids. V was pared by 4 bases and J by 0 bases, with 4 bases between. CDR1 is SGHDN, CDR2 FVKESK, per germline. CDR3 DNA sequence: TGTGCCAGCAGCCCCAGCTCCTATAATTCACCCCTCCACTTT. It specifies CASSPSSYNSPLHF.

The chain uses TRBV6-1 and TRBJ1-2; D may be TRBD1 (5 bases). From germline, CDR1 is MNHNS and CDR2 SASEGT. CDR3 length equals 15 residues. Deletions cut 5 bases from V and 3 bases from J, with 16 bases between. The CDR3, as DNA: TGTGCCAGCAGTTTGAAAGGAGACAGAGACTATGGCTACACCTTC. Protein: CASSLKGDRDYGYTF.

This clone showed up just once. The V call is TRBV6-1, the J call TRBJ2-7; D perhaps matches TRBD1 (5 bases). V lost 2 bases, J lost 0 bases, and 11 bases lay in between. Germline V CDR1 and CDR2: MNHNS, SASEGT. The CDR3 extends over 15 amino acids. The CDR3 coding sequence is TGTGCCAGCAGTGAACCCAGACAGCCCTCCTACGAGCAGTACTTC. The encoded protein is CASSEPRQPSYEQYF.

This rearrangement joins TRBV28 to TRBJ2-1; D not certain. This CDR3 is built from 11 residues. Trimming stripped 2 bases from V and 10 bases from J, with 6 bases between. The germline V gene has CDR1 MDHEN and CDR2 SYDVKM. CDR3 region: CASSLGHEQFF. The CDR3 coding sequence is TGTGCCAGCAGTTTAGGGCACGAGCAGTTCTTC. Filled out from reference TRBV28 and TRBJ2-1, the complete variable domain reads DVKVTQSSRYLVKRTGEKVFLECVQDMDHENMFWYRQDPGLGLRLIYFSYDVKMKEKGDIPEGYSVSREKKERFSLILESASTNQTSMYLCASSLGHEQFFGPGTRLTVL.

This chain links TRBV7-2 with TRBJ2-3; 11 positions agree with TRBD2. After removal of 6 bases from V and 4 bases from J, the junction contained 6 bases not matched to a gene. Germline loops: CDR1 SGHTA, CDR2 FQGNSA. The CDR3 is 15 residues long. The CDR3 loop is CASRRGLAGPDTQYF. CDR3 DNA sequence: TGTGCCAGCAGACGAGGACTAGCGGGCCCAGATACGCAGTATTTT.

J is TRBJ2-5 and V is TRBV9; D possibly corresponds to TRBD2 (6 bases). Between the trimmed V and J ends, which lost 0 bases and 3 bases, there was a span of 12 bases. The CDR3 has 15 amino acids. The germline V gene encodes CDR1 SGDLS and CDR2 YYNGEE. The CDR3: CASSVAPRGKETQYF. CDR3 in DNA: TGTGCCAGCAGCGTAGCCCCCCGGGGGAAAGAGACCCAGTACTTC.

The chain has TRBV10-1 and TRBJ2-1; TRBD2 matches at 11 bases. The J segment lost 4 bases and the V segment lost 3 bases, leaving 2 bases of the junction unmatched. The CDR3 consists of 15 residues. The germline V gene encodes CDR1 WNHNN and CDR2 SYGVQD (reference sequence). The CDR3 region has the DNA TGCGCCAGCAGTGATCCTAGCGGGGGGTACAATGAGCAGTTCTTC. This gives the protein CASSDPSGGYNEQFF.

This chain uses TRBV11-3 with TRBJ2-7, with D possibly being TRBD1 (7 bases). V was shortened by 3 bases and J by 3 bases, with 12 bases between the two germline ends. This CDR3 has 14 residues. CDR1 and CDR2 from the germline V gene are SGHNT and YENEEA. This chain's CDR3 is CASSFGGGGYEQYF. In DNA, the CDR3 is TGTGCCAGCAGCTTTGGAGGGGGCGGCTACGAGCAGTACTTC.

This chain uses TRBV11-3 with TRBJ1-1, with 7 bases matching TRBD1. V lost 5 bases and J lost 5; bases outside the gene matches: 8. In germline, CDR1 is SGHNT, CDR2 YENEEA. The CDR3 consists of 14 residues. CDR3 residues: CASSVRQGETEAFF. DNA for the CDR3: TGTGCCAGCAGCGTCAGACAGGGAGAGACTGAAGCTTTCTTT.

V and J are TRBV5-1 and TRBJ1-4; the D gene is possibly TRBD1 (6 bases). The CDR3 totals 14 residues. From germline, CDR1 is SGHRS and CDR2 YFSETQ. The V and J ends lost 4 bases and 11 bases respectively, with 18 bases between them. CDR3 protein: CASSPGQLMKKLFF. The CDR3 bases are TGCGCCAGCAGCCCCGGACAGTTAATGAAGAAACTGTTTTTT.

The chain combines TRBV15 with TRBJ1-5; D remains ambiguous. Trimming cost V 0 bases and J 0 bases, with 12 bases left between them. The CDR3 extends over 17 amino acids. CDR1 is LNHNV, CDR2 YYDKDF, per germline (reference sequence). The CDR3 nucleotides read TGTGCCACCAGCAGAGATCCGGGGAGTTATAGCAATCAGCCCCAGCATTTT. This gives the protein CATSRDPGSYSNQPQHF.

The chain employs TRBV11-2 and TRBJ2-5; a weak D match, TRBD2 (6 bases). The CDR3 spans 13 residues. Germline assignment: CDR1 SGHAT and CDR2 FQNNGV. V was shortened by 7 bases and J by 6 bases, with 15 bases between the two germline ends. In DNA, the CDR3 is TGTGCCAGCACCCCCGCGGGGTCGCAGACCCAGTACTTC. It codes for CASTPAGSQTQYF.

The chain uses TRBV6-1 and TRBJ2-2; no definite D call. Per the germline V gene, CDR1 is MNHNS and CDR2 is SASEGT. V lost 3 bases to trimming and J lost 7 bases, with 3 bases between them. This CDR3 spans 11 amino acids. DNA for the CDR3: TGTGCCAGCAGTGACAACGGGGAGCTGTTTTTT. Protein product: CASSDNGELFF.

V is TRBV10-1 and J is TRBJ2-2, with D perhaps TRBD2 (6 bases). V was pared by 4 bases and J by 0 bases, with 18 bases between. CDR1 WNHNN and CDR2 SYGVQD come from the germline V gene (reference sequence). CDR3 length: 18 amino acids. The DNA for the CDR3 is TGCGCCAGCAGTGGAGGGGCAGGTAGCGGATCGAACACCGGGGAGCTGTTTTTT. Translating it yields CASSGGAGSGSNTGELFF.

The V gene is TRBV7-9, the J gene TRBJ2-1; a possible D gene is TRBD2 (6 bases). The V gene lost 10 bases and the J gene lost 6 bases, with 16 bases spanning the gap. Germline V lookup: CDR1 SEHNR, CDR2 FQNEAQ (reference sequence). This CDR3 is 13 amino acids long. This CDR3 reads CATEGLGSNEQFF. The CDR3 region has the DNA TGTGCCACGGAGGGACTGGGTAGCAATGAGCAGTTCTTC.

The chain has TRBV2 and TRBJ2-5; 8 nucleotides line up with TRBD1. Germline V gives CDR1 SNHLY, CDR2 FYNNEI. The CDR3 runs to 13 residues. V gave up 7 bases and J gave up 4 bases; unmatched junction bases: 5. CDR3 sequence: CASTRGQGETQYF. The DNA for the CDR3 is TGTGCCAGCACCCGAGGACAGGGAGAGACCCAGTACTTC. Full variable domain (rest looked up from reference TRBV2 and TRBJ2-5): EPEVTQTPSHQVTQMGQEVILRCVPISNHLYFYWYRQILGQKVEFLVSFYNNEISEKSEIFDDQFSVERPDGSNFTLKIRSTKLEDSAMYFCASTRGQGETQYFGPGTRLLVL.

The chain carries TRBV30 and TRBJ2-7; D is uncertain. The V end lost 7 bases, the J end lost 6 bases, and 19 bases lay between the germline ends. This CDR3 contains 13 residues. Germline V gene data show CDR1 as GTSNPN and CDR2 as SVGIG (reference sequence). The CDR3 region has the DNA TGTGCCTTTCTGACTGCCTTGAATGGCGAGCAGTACTTC. It is translated as CAFLTALNGEQYF.

J is TRBJ2-2 and V is TRBV11-3, with D unclear. Germline V gives CDR1 SGHNT, CDR2 YENEEA. V lost 5 bases to trimming and J lost 1 base, with 5 bases between them. The CDR3 runs to 13 residues. The CDR3 nucleotides are TGTGCCAGCAGCCTCCTGAACACCGGGGAGCTGTTTTTT. Protein sequence: CASSLLNTGELFF.

The V and J genes are TRBV6-5 and TRBJ2-7; D might be TRBD2 (6 bases). This CDR3 is built from 13 residues. The germline V and J ends were trimmed by 5 bases and 5 bases, with 13 bases remaining between them. Germline V CDR1 and CDR2: MNHEY, SVGAGI. CDR3 residues: CASSRGGMDEQYF. In DNA, the CDR3 is TGTGCCAGCAGTCGAGGAGGGATGGACGAGCAGTACTTC.

This chain links TRBV2 with TRBJ2-2; no firm D call. The CDR3 covers 12 residues. The V end was cut by 4 bases, the J end by 6 bases, with 6 bases between. Germline-derived CDR1 and CDR2 are SNHLY and FYNNEI. The CDR3 loop reads CASSVSAGELFF. In nucleotides, the CDR3 is TGTGCCAGCAGTGTTTCGGCCGGGGAGCTGTTTTTT.

The rearrangement uses TRBV18 and TRBJ2-7; tentatively, D is TRBD1 (5 bases). The length of the CDR3 is 14 residues. Trimming stripped 0 bases from V and 4 bases from J, with 10 bases between. Germline V gene sequence: CDR1 KGHSH, CDR2 LQKENI. The CDR3 nucleotides are TGTGCCAGCTCACCACCGGGGCCTACGTACGAGCAGTACTTC. Translating it yields CASSPPGPTYEQYF.

The V call is TRBV4-1, the J call TRBJ2-3; unclear D gene. Trimming took off 0 bases at V and 2 bases at J, with 9 bases between the two ends. Germline values: CDR1 MGHRA, CDR2 YSYEKL. CDR3 length: 15 residues. The CDR3 DNA reads TGCGCCAGCAGCCAAGATCGGTCCTACACAGATACGCAGTATTTT. This translates into CASSQDRSYTDTQYF.

This clone came up a few times. The chain uses TRBV29-1 and TRBJ1-4, with a possible D match to TRBD1 (5 bases). V was pared by 0 bases and J by 8 bases, with 13 bases between. The CDR3 totals 14 residues. Germline V gives CDR1 SQVTM, CDR2 ANQGSEA. In DNA form, the CDR3 reads TGCAGCGTTGAAGATCAGGCGCGGGGGGAAAAACTGTTTTTT. This codes for CSVEDQARGEKLFF.

This chain links TRBV27 with TRBJ2-1, with 10 bases identical to TRBD2. Germline CDR1 MNHEY, CDR2 SMNVEV (reference sequence). The trim removed 6 bases at V and 8 bases at J, leaving 7 bases unmatched. The CDR3 is made up of 14 amino acids. This chain's CDR3 is CASRPLAGRDEQFF. The CDR3 DNA sequence: TGTGCCAGCAGGCCACTAGCGGGAAGAGATGAGCAGTTCTTC.

This clone was detected only once. The genes are TRBV9 and TRBJ2-1; TRBD2 aligns across 8 bases. CDR1 is SGDLS and CDR2 is YYNGEE in the germline V gene. V was pared by 4 bases and J by 7 bases, with 13 bases of the junction left unmatched. CDR3 length: 16 residues. CDR3 protein: CASSPWVGGGHNEQFF. The CDR3 coding sequence is TGTGCCAGCAGCCCTTGGGTAGGCGGGGGGCATAATGAGCAGTTCTTC.

V is TRBV6-1 and J is TRBJ1-2, with 7 bases lining up with TRBD1. Trimming took 1 base from V and 3 from J; bases not matched to a gene: 8. Per the germline V gene, CDR1 is MNHNS and CDR2 is SASEGT. The CDR3 totals 16 residues. CDR3 protein: CASSEGNRGWDYGYTF. CDR3 coding DNA: TGTGCCAGCAGTGAAGGGAACAGGGGCTGGGACTATGGCTACACCTTC.

This chain uses TRBV27 with TRBJ2-4; D unclear. The CDR3 consists of 15 residues. Trimming removed 4 bases at V and 0 bases at J, with 10 bases between. Germline lookup yields CDR1 MNHEY and CDR2 SMNVEV (reference sequence). CDR3 in amino acids: CASSYYSSAKNIQYF. The DNA for the CDR3 is TGTGCCAGCAGTTACTATAGCTCAGCCAAAAACATTCAGTACTTC.

This chain joins TRBV5-1 and TRBJ2-2; 14 positions agree with TRBD2. CDR3 length equals 17 residues. Per germline, CDR1 SGHRS and CDR2 YFSETQ. V shed 2 bases and J 5 bases; nucleotides not matched to a gene: 5. The CDR3 sequence is CASSFGLAGGKTGELFF. In DNA form, the CDR3 reads TGCGCCAGCAGCTTCGGACTAGCGGGGGGAAAAACCGGGGAGCTGTTTTTT.